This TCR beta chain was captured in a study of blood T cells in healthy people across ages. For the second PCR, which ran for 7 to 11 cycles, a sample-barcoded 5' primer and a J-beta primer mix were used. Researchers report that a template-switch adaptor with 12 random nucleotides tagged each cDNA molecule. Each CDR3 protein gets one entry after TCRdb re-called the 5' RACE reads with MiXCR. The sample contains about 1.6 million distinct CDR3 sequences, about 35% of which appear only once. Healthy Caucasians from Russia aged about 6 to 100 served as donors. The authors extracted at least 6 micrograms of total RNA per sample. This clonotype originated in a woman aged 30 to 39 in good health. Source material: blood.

This chain's CDR3 is CASSLSGEPYNEQFF. The CDR3 bases are TGTGCCAGCAGCTTAAGCGGGGAGCCCTACAATGAGCAGTTCTTC. The V and J genes are TRBV7-6 and TRBJ2-1; 7 positions match TRBD2. CDR1 is SGHVS and CDR2 is FNYEAQ in the germline V gene. The CDR3 loop spans 15 amino acids. The J segment lost 2 bases and the V segment lost 2 bases, leaving 3 bases of the junction unmatched.